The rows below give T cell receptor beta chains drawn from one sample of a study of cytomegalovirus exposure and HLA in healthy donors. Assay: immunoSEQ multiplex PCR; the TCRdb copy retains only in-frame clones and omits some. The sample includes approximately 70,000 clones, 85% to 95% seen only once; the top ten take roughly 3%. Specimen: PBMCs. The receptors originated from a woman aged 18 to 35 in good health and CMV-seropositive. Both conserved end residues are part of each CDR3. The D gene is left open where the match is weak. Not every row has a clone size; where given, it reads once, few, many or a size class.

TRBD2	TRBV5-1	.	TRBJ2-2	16	TGCGCCAGCAGCTTGCCTAGCGGGGCGAACACCGGGGAGCTGTTTTTT	CASSLPSGANTGELFF
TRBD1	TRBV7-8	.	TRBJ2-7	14	TGTGCCAGCATTCTCGGGACAGGGTATAGCGAGCAGTACTTC	CASILGTGYSEQYF
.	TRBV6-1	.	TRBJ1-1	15	TGTGCCAGCAGACTTTCATTTATTGGTATCGCTGAAGCTTTCTTT	CASRLSFIGIAEAFF
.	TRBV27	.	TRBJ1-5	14	TGTGCCAGCTCCCATGCTCCCGGGGATCAGCCCCAGCATTTT	CASSHAPGDQPQHF
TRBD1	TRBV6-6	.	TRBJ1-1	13	TGTGCCAGCAGCATGGACAGGGTGGCTGAAGCTTTCTTT	CASSMDRVAEAFF
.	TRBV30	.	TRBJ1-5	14	TGTGCCTGGAGCGGAACAGTTAGCAATCAGCCCCAGCATTTT	CAWSGTVSNQPQHF
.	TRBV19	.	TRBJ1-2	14	TGCTGCACCCACACAGGGACCGGTAACTATGGCTACACCTTC	CCTHTGTGNYGYTF
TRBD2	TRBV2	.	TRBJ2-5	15	TGTGCCATCCGGCCCTTGGGGGGGGTACAAGAGACCCAGTACTTC	CAIRPLGGVQETQYF
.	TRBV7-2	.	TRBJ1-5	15	TGTGCCAGCAGCTTGACAGTCAATAGCAATCAGCCCCAGCATTTT	CASSLTVNSNQPQHF
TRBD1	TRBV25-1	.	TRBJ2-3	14	TGTGCCAGCAGTGCAGGACAGGGGGAAGATACGCAGTATTTT	CASSAGQGEDTQYF
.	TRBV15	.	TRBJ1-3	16	TGTGCCACCAGCAGAGAGACTGGTAGCTCTGGAAACACCATATATTTT	CATSRETGSSGNTIYF
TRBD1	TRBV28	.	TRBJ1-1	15	TGTGCCACTCAGGGGGTACAGGGGGTTGTTCCCGAAGCTTTCTTT	CATQGVQGVVPEAFF
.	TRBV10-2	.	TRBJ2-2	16	TGCGCCAGCAGTGAGTACAGGGTCCCGAACACCGGGGAGCTGTTTTTT	CASSEYRVPNTGELFF
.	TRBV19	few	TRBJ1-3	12	TGTGCCAGTAGTCCAACAGGAAACACCATATATTTT	CASSPTGNTIYF
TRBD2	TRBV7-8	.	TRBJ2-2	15	TGTGCCAGCAGCCCGTTAGGCGGGGGGACCGGGGAGCTGTTTTTT	CASSPLGGGTGELFF
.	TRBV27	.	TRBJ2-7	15	TGTGCCAGCAGTCATATAGGGGTTAGTACCCACGAGCAGTACTTC	CASSHIGVSTHEQYF
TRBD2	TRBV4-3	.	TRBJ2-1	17	TGCGCCAGCAGCCAAGGTACTAGCGGGAGATCTGTTGATGAGCAGTTCTTC	CASSQGTSGRSVDEQFF
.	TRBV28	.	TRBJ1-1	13	TGTGCCAGCAGTCCATCTGAGGTGACTGAAGCTTTCTTT	CASSPSEVTEAFF
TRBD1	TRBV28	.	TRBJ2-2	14	TGTGCCAGCAGGAACGACAGGGCGTCCGGGGAGCTGTTTTTT	CASRNDRASGELFF
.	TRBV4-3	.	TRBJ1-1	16	TGCGCCAGCAGCCAAGATATCCAGTCAATGAACACTGAAGCTTTCTTT	CASSQDIQSMNTEAFF
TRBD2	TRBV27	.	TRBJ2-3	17	TGTGCCAGCAGTTTATCTGCGACTAGCGGGTTCTTAGATACGCAGTATTTT	CASSLSATSGFLDTQYF
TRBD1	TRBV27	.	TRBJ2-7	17	TGTGCCAGCAGTCACGGACAGGGGGCGTCTTTCGCCTACGAGCAGTACTTC	CASSHGQGASFAYEQYF
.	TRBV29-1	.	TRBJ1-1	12	TGCAGCGGTGGACAGTCGAACACTGAAGCTTTCTTT	CSGGQSNTEAFF
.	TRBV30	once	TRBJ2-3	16	TGTGCCTGGAGTAAACCAACGGGATCTTGGACAGATACGCAGTATTTT	CAWSKPTGSWTDTQYF
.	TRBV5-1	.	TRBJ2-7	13	TGCGCCAGCAGCTTGGTTGAGGCCTACGAGCAGTACTTC	CASSLVEAYEQYF
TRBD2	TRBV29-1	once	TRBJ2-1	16	TGCAGCGTTGAAGACGAGTCGAGCGGGAGAGGGGATGAGCAGTTCTTC	CSVEDESSGRGDEQFF
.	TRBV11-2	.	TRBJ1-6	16	TGTGCCAGCAGCTTCCCAACGGGTGAAGGCGGTTCACCCCTCCACTTT	CASSFPTGEGGSPLHF
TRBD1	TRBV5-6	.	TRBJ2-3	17	TGTGCCAGCAGCTTCTGGACAGGAGGTACGAGCACAGATACGCAGTATTTT	CASSFWTGGTSTDTQYF
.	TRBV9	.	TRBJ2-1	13	TGTGCCAGCAGCGTAGACATGTACAATGAGCAGTTCTTC	CASSVDMYNEQFF
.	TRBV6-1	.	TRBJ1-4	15	TGTGCCAGCAGTGAAGCAACCACTCGGGATGAAAAACTGTTTTTT	CASSEATTRDEKLFF
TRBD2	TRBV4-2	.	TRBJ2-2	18	TGTGCCAGCAGCCAGGGGCAGGGGACTAGCGGGAGGACCGGGGAGCTGTTTTTT	CASSQGQGTSGRTGELFF
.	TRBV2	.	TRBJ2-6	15	TGTGCCAGCAGTGAGGAGGGTAATGGGGCCAACGTCCTGACTTTC	CASSEEGNGANVLTF
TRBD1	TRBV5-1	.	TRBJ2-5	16	TGCGCCAGCAGCGGCGGCACAGGGGGTTACCAAGAGACCCAGTACTTC	CASSGGTGGYQETQYF
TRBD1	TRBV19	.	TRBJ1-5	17	TGTGCCAGTAGTCCCGGGACAGGGGCGGTGGGCAATCAGCCCCAGCATTTT	CASSPGTGAVGNQPQHF
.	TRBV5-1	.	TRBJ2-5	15	TGCGCCAGCAGCCCCACAGGGTTGGGGCAAGAGACCCAGTACTTC	CASSPTGLGQETQYF
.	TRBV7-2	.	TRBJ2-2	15	TGTGCCAGCAGCAAATCCCAGACGGAGCGCGGGGAGCTGTTTTTT	CASSKSQTERGELFF
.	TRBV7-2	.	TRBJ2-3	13	TGTGCCAGCCCCCGCGTTGGCACAGATACGCAGTATTTT	CASPRVGTDTQYF
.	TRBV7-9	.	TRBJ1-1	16	TGTGCCAGCAGCTTATTCTCGACAGAACTGAACACTGAAGCTTTCTTT	CASSLFSTELNTEAFF
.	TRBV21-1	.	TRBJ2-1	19	TGTGCCAGCAGCAGGGACGACAGGGGTTACGGCCCAGGCAACAATGAGCAGTTCTTC	CASSRDDRGYGPGNNEQFF
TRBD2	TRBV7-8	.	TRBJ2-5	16	TGTGCCAGCAGCTTAAGGACTAGCGGGAGTGGGGAGACCCAGTACTTC	CASSLRTSGSGETQYF
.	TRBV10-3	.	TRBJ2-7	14	TGTGCCATCAGTGTCAGGGATCTCTCCTACGAGCAGTACTTC	CAISVRDLSYEQYF
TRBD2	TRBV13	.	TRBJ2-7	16	TGTGCCAGCAGCTGGACATCTGGGACTAGCGGGTACGAGCAGTACTTC	CASSWTSGTSGYEQYF
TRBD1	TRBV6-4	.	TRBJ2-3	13	TGTGCCAGCAGTGGACAGGGTTCAGATACGCAGTATTTT	CASSGQGSDTQYF
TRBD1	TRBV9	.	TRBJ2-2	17	TGTGCCAGCAGCGTATACGACAGGGCGCAGAACACCGGGGAGCTGTTTTTT	CASSVYDRAQNTGELFF
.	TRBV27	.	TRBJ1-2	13	TGTGCCAGCAGCAACAGGGCTCACTATGGCTACACCTTC	CASSNRAHYGYTF
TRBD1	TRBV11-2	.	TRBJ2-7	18	TGTGCCAGCAGCTTAGGAGGAAGGCAGGGGGCGCGGGGCCGCGAGCAGTACTTC	CASSLGGRQGARGREQYF
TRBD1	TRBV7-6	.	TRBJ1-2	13	TGTGCCAGCAGCGTAAACAGGGGGGAAGGCTACACCTTC	CASSVNRGEGYTF
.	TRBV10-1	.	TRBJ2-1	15	TGCGCCAGCCCCCGGGTAGGCAGGGGAAGCAATGAGCAGTTCTTC	CASPRVGRGSNEQFF
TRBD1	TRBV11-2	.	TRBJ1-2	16	TGTGCCAGCAGCATTACACAAACGACAGGGGGCTATGGCTACACCTTC	CASSITQTTGGYGYTF
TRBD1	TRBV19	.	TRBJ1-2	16	TGTGCCAGTAAAATAGGGGGGACAGGGGATGTCTATGGCTACACCTTC	CASKIGGTGDVYGYTF
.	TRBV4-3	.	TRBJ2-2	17	TGCGCCAGCAGCCAAGAAATTATCTCTGGGGCGGCCGGGGAGCTGTTTTTT	CASSQEIISGAAGELFF
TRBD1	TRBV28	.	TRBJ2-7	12	TGTGCCAGCAGCCCTCCAGGGGGCTCTCAGTACTTC	CASSPPGGSQYF
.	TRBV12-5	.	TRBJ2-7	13	TGTGCCAACCGGGGGAGGAGCTCCTACGAGCAGTACTTC	CANRGRSSYEQYF
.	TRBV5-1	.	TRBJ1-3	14	TGCGCCAGCAGCTCGGGAGGAGGAGGAAACACCATATATTTT	CASSSGGGGNTIYF